These 32 T cell receptor beta chains share one sample of origin, sequenced in a study of PD-1 blockade in classical Hodgkin lymphoma (dated by TCRdb to 2020 to 2022). The time point tag for this specimen amounts to: cycle 4 day 1 (C4D1), after around six weeks of nivolumab. Relapse after autologous stem cell transplantation had occurred in all trial patients, and cohorts A, B and C were distinguished by prior brentuximab vedotin exposure. The receptor library was made with the immunoSEQ multiplex PCR assay. In its TCRdb copy, this immuneACCESS table keeps in-frame sequences only and misses some clones. Where compared with another copy, unresolved V genes explain less than half of these, and the others have no known cause. This sample comprises around 45,000 clones, 78% of them detected only once. The ten largest clones add up to more than 35% of the sample. The sequences come from peripheral blood mononuclear cells (PBMCs), collected before the fourth cycle of nivolumab. Source of these receptors: a human donor with classical Hodgkin lymphoma.

The chain links TRBV7-9 to TRBJ1-2, with a possible D match to TRBD1 (6 bases). V gave up 5 bases and J gave up 1 base, with 14 bases separating them. This CDR3 has 15 amino acids. The germline CDR1 and CDR2 sequences are SEHNR and FQNEAQ (reference sequence). CDR3 protein: CASSKADRSNYGYTF. The CDR3 DNA reads as TGTGCCAGCAGCAAAGCGGACAGAAGTAACTATGGCTACACCTTC.

Sample share makes this clone medium-sized (0.01 to 0.1%). The chain recombines TRBV5-6 with TRBJ1-1; tentative D call: TRBD1 (5 bases). Trimming left V 2 bases short and J 2 bases short, with 10 bases between. The CDR3 loop spans 14 amino acids. Germline assignment: CDR1 SGHDT and CDR2 YYEEEE. The DNA of the CDR3 is TGTGCCAGCAGCTTCCGGGACGGAAACACTGAAGCTTTCTTT. As protein: CASSFRDGNTEAFF.

The V call is TRBV19, the J call TRBJ2-3; D unresolved. V was shortened by 0 bases and J by 6 bases, with 7 bases between the two germline ends. The germline V gene encodes CDR1 LNHDA and CDR2 SQIVND (reference sequence). The CDR3 spans 13 residues. This chain's CDR3 is CASSIDIWDTQYF. The DNA for the CDR3 is TGTGCCAGTAGTATAGATATATGGGATACGCAGTATTTT.

This clone turned up a few times. This sequence joins TRBV19 and TRBJ1-2, with D perhaps matching TRBD1 (6 bases). The CDR3 has 14 amino acids. Germline lookup yields CDR1 LNHDA and CDR2 SQIVND (reference sequence). V lost 1 base, J lost 5 bases, and 11 bases lay in between. CDR3 protein: CASSIVGTNYGYTF. The DNA for the CDR3 is TGTGCCAGTAGTATAGTTGGGACAAATTATGGCTACACCTTC.

This clone was seen once. The CDR3 sequence: CASSWTGGSETQYF. The CDR3 bases are TGCGCCAGCAGTTGGACAGGGGGGAGTGAGACCCAGTACTTC. The chain carries TRBV5-1 and TRBJ2-5; 10 bases are a match to TRBD1. V shed 5 bases, J shed 5 bases, and the junction held 6 bases outside the gene matches. This CDR3 has 14 amino acids. From germline, CDR1 is SGHRS and CDR2 YFSETQ.

This clone was observed a single time. The chain couples TRBV18 to TRBJ2-7; the D call may be TRBD1 or TRBD2 (6 bases each). The CDR3 consists of 15 residues. The V end lost 0 bases, the J end lost 0 bases, and 9 bases lay between the germline ends. The germline CDR1 and CDR2 sequences are KGHSH and LQKENI. For the CDR3, the DNA is TGTGCCAGCTCACCACCGGGGGGCCGCTCCTACGAGCAGTACTTC. Translated, it gives CASSPPGGRSYEQYF. Filled out from reference TRBV18 and TRBJ2-7, the complete variable domain reads NAGVMQNPRHLVRRRGQEARLRCSPMKGHSHVYWYRQLPEEGLKFMVYLQKENIIDESGMPKERFSAEFPKEGPSILRIQQVVRGDSAAYFCASSPPGGRSYEQYFGPGTRLTVT.

Comment on this clone: One junction end does not reproduce the germline sequence, and a read error may be involved. The chain links TRBV5-1 to TRBJ2-1; 10 bases align to TRBD1. This CDR3 is 19 amino acids long. Germline CDR1 reads SGHRS; CDR2 reads YFSETQ. DNA of the CDR3: TGCGCCAGCAGGTTGGGACAGGGGTATCTACGCCCCGTAAACAATGAGCAGTTCTTC. Amino acid sequence: CASRLGQGYLRPVNNEQFF.

The chain couples TRBV29-1 to TRBJ1-2, with D unresolved. The V end lost 3 bases, the J end lost 6 bases, and 5 bases lay between the germline ends. Germline V gene data show CDR1 as SQVTM and CDR2 as ANQGSEA. The CDR3 is made up of 10 amino acids. This CDR3 is CSVDSDGYTF. As DNA, the CDR3 is TGCAGCGTTGATTCGGATGGCTACACCTTC.

This chain links TRBV29-1 with TRBJ2-1; D may correspond to TRBD1 or TRBD2 (5 bases each). The CDR3 sequence is 13 residues long. V lost 6 bases, J lost 9 bases, and 18 bases lay in between. Germline lookup yields CDR1 SQVTM and CDR2 ANQGSEA. The CDR3 loop is CSVYLSGTGEQFF. CDR3 in DNA: TGCAGCGTGTACTTGTCAGGGACGGGTGAGCAGTTCTTC.

This CDR3 is CASSHMPGQGTGEQYF. CDR3 nucleotides: TGCGCCAGCAGCCACATGCCGGGACAGGGGACCGGCGAGCAGTACTTC. V gene TRBV4-3 combines with J gene TRBJ2-7; TRBD1 matches at 10 bases. The CDR3 sequence is 16 residues long. The ends lost 3 bases at V and 6 bases at J; junction bases unmatched: 11. Germline V CDR1 and CDR2: LGHNA, YSLEER.

This clone was observed a single time. This rearrangement joins TRBV6-1 to TRBJ1-2; TRBD1 might be the D (6 bases). The CDR3 spans 13 residues. Looked up from germline, CDR1 is MNHNS and CDR2 is SASEGT. The V end lost 2 bases, the J end lost 8 bases, and 12 bases lay between the germline ends. The CDR3, as DNA: TGTGCCAGCAGTGAACAGGGGAGTGGGGGCTACACCTTC. Protein sequence: CASSEQGSGGYTF.

This chain uses TRBV2 with TRBJ2-7; D ambiguous. V lost 0 bases to trimming and J lost 6 bases, with 3 bases between them. The CDR3 has 11 amino acids. Looked up from germline, CDR1 is SNHLY and CDR2 is FYNNEI. CDR3 sequence (DNA): TGTGCCAGCAGTGAAGCGGGCGAGCAGTACTTC. This translates into CASSEAGEQYF.

The chain joins TRBV18 to TRBJ2-7, with D possibly TRBD1 on 6 matching bases. The CDR3 runs to 18 residues. CDR1 is KGHSH and CDR2 is LQKENI in the germline V gene. V gave up 3 bases and J gave up 0 bases, with 21 bases separating them. The CDR3 is CASSPFGTQIASSYEQYF. The CDR3, as DNA: TGTGCCAGCTCACCGTTCGGGACACAAATTGCCAGCTCCTACGAGCAGTACTTC. The full variable domain, with the rest looked up from reference TRBV18 and TRBJ2-7, is NAGVMQNPRHLVRRRGQEARLRCSPMKGHSHVYWYRQLPEEGLKFMVYLQKENIIDESGMPKERFSAEFPKEGPSILRIQQVVRGDSAAYFCASSPFGTQIASSYEQYFGPGTRLTVT.

The rearrangement joins TRBV12-2 to TRBJ1-1. TRBV12-2 is a known pseudogene. The CDR3 length is 17 residues. CDR3: CASRLKAPSVEDTEAFF. The DNA of the CDR3 is TGTGCAAGTCGCTTAAAAGCCCCCAGCGTTGAGGACACTGAAGCTTTCTTT.

The chain has TRBV18 and TRBJ2-7; TRBD1 is a possible D gene (6 bases). The CDR3 covers 15 residues. The V and J ends lost 3 bases and 0 bases respectively, with 12 bases between them. The germline CDR1 and CDR2 sequences are KGHSH and LQKENI. CDR3 nucleotides: TGTGCCAGCTCACCGAGAAGGGGGACCTCCTACGAGCAGTACTTC. The encoded protein is CASSPRRGTSYEQYF.

The CDR3 reads CASSQEVWLAGGHKNTGELFF. The CDR3 DNA sequence: TGCGCCAGCAGCCAAGAAGTCTGGCTAGCGGGGGGGCACAAGAACACCGGGGAGCTGTTTTTT. The chain joins TRBV4-3 to TRBJ2-2, with 12 bases identical to TRBD2. CDR3 length: 21 amino acids. V lost 0 bases to trimming and J lost 1 base; unmatched junction nucleotides: 12. Per the germline V gene, CDR1 is LGHNA and CDR2 is YSLEER.

Only a few counts were recorded for this clone. The V and J genes are TRBV4-2 and TRBJ2-3, with TRBD1 identical over 7 bases. After removal of 0 bases from V and 9 bases from J, the junction contained 9 bases not matched to a gene. The length of the CDR3 is 15 residues. Germline V gives CDR1 LGHNA, CDR2 YNFKEQ. The CDR3 protein is CASSQDQTGLWTQYF. The CDR3 region has the DNA TGTGCCAGCAGCCAAGATCAGACAGGGTTGTGGACGCAGTATTTT.

In its sample, this clone was seen a few times. An end of the junction does not agree with germline; a read error may underlie this. This chain joins TRBV7-7 and TRBJ2-7; D unclear. Germline-derived CDR1 and CDR2 are SSHAT and FNYEAQ (reference sequence). The CDR3 runs to 14 residues. The CDR3 sequence: CASSPDRSSYEQYF. CDR3 in DNA: TGTGCTAGCAGCCCGGACCGGTCGTCATACGAGCAGTACTTC.

This rearrangement joins TRBV10-3 to TRBJ2-3; 8 bases map to TRBD2. The ends lost 6 bases at V and 2 bases at J; junction bases unmatched: 4. Germline V gene lookup returns CDR1 ENHRY and CDR2 SYGVKD. The CDR3 sequence is 14 residues long. The CDR3 DNA sequence: TGTGCCATCAGAGTGCGGGGGGACACAGATACGCAGTATTTT. As protein: CAIRVRGDTDTQYF.

V is TRBV4-2 and J is TRBJ1-5; D is unresolved. The CDR3 is made up of 15 amino acids. The germline CDR1 and CDR2 sequences are LGHNA and YNFKEQ. The germline V and J ends were trimmed by 4 bases and 3 bases, with 13 bases remaining between them. CDR3 amino acids: CASSRMQDSNQPQHF. CDR3 DNA: TGTGCCAGCAGCCGTATGCAGGATTCCAATCAGCCCCAGCATTTT.

V usage is TRBV5-6 and J usage is TRBJ1-3; D is unclear. V was shortened by 0 bases and J by 4 bases, with 2 bases between the two germline ends. The CDR3 contains 12 residues. CDR1 and CDR2 (germline): SGHDT, YYEEEE. As DNA, the CDR3 is TGTGCCAGCAGCTTGGCGGGAAACACCATATATTTT. Its protein is CASSLAGNTIYF.

This sequence joins TRBV13 and TRBJ1-1, with D perhaps TRBD1 (5 bases). Trimming pared 4 bases from V and 0 bases from J, leaving 9 bases between. Germline V lookup: CDR1 PRHDT, CDR2 FYEKMQ (reference sequence). The CDR3 spans 14 residues. In nucleotides, the CDR3 is TGTGCCAGCAGCTCCCCAGGGTTGAACACTGAAGCTTTCTTT. This sequence encodes CASSSPGLNTEAFF. The whole variable domain, remainder taken from reference TRBV13 and TRBJ1-1, is AAGVIQSPRHLIKEKRETATLKCYPIPRHDTVYWYQQGPGQDPQFLISFYEKMQSDKGSIPDRFSAQQFSDYHSELNMSSLELGDSALYFCASSSPGLNTEAFFGQGTRLTVV.

This clone was recorded only once. V is TRBV19 and J is TRBJ1-2, with D tentatively TRBD1 (6 bases). CDR1 LNHDA and CDR2 SQIVND come from the germline V gene (reference sequence). Trimming cost V 3 bases and J 3 bases, with 17 bases left between them. The CDR3 consists of 16 residues. The CDR3 here is CASSMLNREEDYGYTF. Here the CDR3 DNA reads TGTGCCAGTAGTATGCTAAACAGGGAAGAAGACTATGGCTACACCTTC.

The gene calls are TRBV30 and TRBJ1-4, with D possibly being TRBD1 (5 bases). Germline CDR1 and CDR2: GTSNPN and SVGIG (reference sequence). Trimming cost V 2 bases and J 8 bases, with 12 bases left between them. This CDR3 is 13 amino acids long. This chain's CDR3 is CAWSRGRREKLFF. In DNA, the CDR3 is TGTGCCTGGAGTAGGGGTCGTAGGGAAAAACTGTTTTTT.

The chain uses TRBV6-6 and TRBJ1-5, with TRBD1 identical over 9 bases. The V and J ends lost 4 bases and 6 bases, in that order; junction bases with no gene match: 10. CDR3 length equals 16 residues. Germline V gene sequence: CDR1 MNHNY, CDR2 SVGAGI (reference sequence). CDR3 sequence: CASSSWTGDEGQPQHF. The CDR3 DNA sequence: TGTGCCAGCAGTTCTTGGACAGGGGACGAAGGTCAGCCCCAGCATTTT.

This clone has just a few counts. The genes are TRBV7-9 and TRBJ1-3; no clear D. Germline CDR1 is SEHNR and CDR2 is FQNEAQ (reference sequence). There are 14 residues in the CDR3. Trimming took off 1 base at V and 9 bases at J, with 13 bases between the two ends. CDR3 sequence (DNA): TGTGCCAGCAGCTTAGTTATGGCGAGGAGCACCATATATTTT. It encodes CASSLVMARSTIYF.

This clone showed up just once. V and J are TRBV5-4 and TRBJ1-1; D is unresolved. The V and J ends lost 4 bases and 8 bases respectively, with 24 bases between them. Germline V gives CDR1 SGHNT, CDR2 YYREEE (reference sequence). The CDR3 has 16 amino acids. The CDR3 spells CASSNRSARGSSEAFF. The CDR3 coding sequence is TGTGCCAGCAGCAACCGTTCCGCCAGAGGGTCCTCGGAAGCTTTCTTT.

This rearrangement joins TRBV5-6 to TRBJ2-2; D unresolved. V lost 1 base and J lost 6, with 13 bases in between. The CDR3 contains 15 residues. CDR1 and CDR2 from the germline V gene are SGHDT and YYEEEE. DNA of the CDR3: TGTGCCAGCAGCTTGACAGTTTATCACCCCGGGGAGCTGTTTTTT. The encoded protein is CASSLTVYHPGELFF.

The sample holds a few counts of this clone. This chain links TRBV6-5 with TRBJ1-2, with a weak D call TRBD1 (5 bases). Germline assignment: CDR1 MNHEY and CDR2 SVGAGI. V gave up 2 bases and J gave up 1 base, with 11 bases separating them. This CDR3 has 15 amino acids. CDR3 DNA: TGTGCCAGCAGTTACGGGACGGCCGGTAACTATGGCTACACCTTC. It yields the protein CASSYGTAGNYGYTF.

The chain couples TRBV11-2 to TRBJ2-6; D possibly corresponds to TRBD1 (6 bases). Looked up from germline, CDR1 is SGHAT and CDR2 is FQNNGV. The CDR3 has 18 residues. Trimming took 5 bases from V and 0 from J, leaving 17 bases between them. The CDR3 region is CASSPGDGYGSGANVLTF. The CDR3 DNA follows: TGTGCCAGCAGCCCAGGGGACGGATACGGCTCTGGGGCCAACGTCCTGACTTTC. Looking up the rest from reference TRBV11-2 and TRBJ2-6 gives the full variable domain: EAGVAQSPRYKIIEKRQSVAFWCNPISGHATLYWYQQILGQGPKLLIQFQNNGVVDDSQLPKDRFSAERLKGVDSTLKIQPAKLEDSAVYLCASSPGDGYGSGANVLTFGAGSRLTVL.

This rearrangement joins TRBV28 to TRBJ1-6; no firm D call. Germline V gene sequence: CDR1 MDHEN, CDR2 SYDVKM. CDR3 size: 13 residues. V lost 5 bases to trimming and J lost 7 bases, with 9 bases between them. CDR3 in DNA: TGTGCCAGCAGTCTAGGGAGCAATTCACCCCTCCACTTT. Its protein product is CASSLGSNSPLHF.

This clone was detected a few times. The chain is built from TRBV6-5 and TRBJ1-2; D might be TRBD1 (5 bases). Germline lookup yields CDR1 MNHEY and CDR2 SVGAGI. The V and J ends lost 7 bases and 4 bases respectively, with 16 bases between them. The CDR3 runs 14 residues. CDR3 coding DNA: TGTGCCAGCACTAACGGAGGGGTGAGCTATGGCTACACCTTC. It encodes CASTNGGVSYGYTF.